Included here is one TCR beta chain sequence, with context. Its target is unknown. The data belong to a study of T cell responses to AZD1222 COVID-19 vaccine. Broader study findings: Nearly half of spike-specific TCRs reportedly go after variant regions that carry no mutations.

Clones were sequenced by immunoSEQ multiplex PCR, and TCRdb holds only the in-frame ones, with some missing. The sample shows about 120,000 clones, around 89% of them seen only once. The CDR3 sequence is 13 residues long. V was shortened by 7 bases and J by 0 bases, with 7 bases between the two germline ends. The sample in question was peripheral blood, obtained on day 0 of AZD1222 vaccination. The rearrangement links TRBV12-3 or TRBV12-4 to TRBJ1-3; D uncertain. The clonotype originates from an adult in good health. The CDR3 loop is CASNRHSGNTIYF. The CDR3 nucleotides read TGTGCCAGCAATAGACACTCTGGAAACACCATATATTTT.